This TCR beta chain was found in a study of blood T cell repertoires in COVID-19. Clones were sequenced by immunoSEQ multiplex PCR, and TCRdb holds only the in-frame ones, with some missing. The table has roughly 410,000 clones, around 89% seen once. CDR1 and CDR2 from the germline V gene are SGHDT and YYEEEE. The CDR3 contains 13 residues. V was pared by 2 bases and J by 8 bases, with 11 bases between. The receptor was derived from a woman between 40 and 55 years old with COVID-19, enrolled during active disease. The V call is TRBV5-6, the J call TRBJ2-1, with D possibly being TRBD2 (5 bases). Sequencing used peripheral blood. The CDR3 coding sequence is TGTGCCAGCAGCTTACCGGCTAGCTATGAGCAGTTCTTC. This translates into CASSLPASYEQFF.